This T cell receptor (beta chain) was identified during a study of shared clonotypes between healthy human individuals (TCRdb year 2020). With respect to the entire study: A few men and two women, aged 18 to 49 years, made up the cohort. For each donor, CD4 naive and CD4 memory were each given three plates, CD8 naive was given two plates, and CD8 memory was given one plate. To estimate repertoire size and how much clonotypes are shared between individuals, the study performed deep sequencing of blood TCR repertoires from a few healthy adults. Different laboratories and diverse techniques were used to prepare libraries and sequence TCR repertoires, to increase sequencing depth and limit assay-specific biases. Leukapheresis yielded between about 0.9 and 10 billion PBMCs per donor.

Using the deep immunoSEQ assay, TCR CDR3 regions were amplified from genomic DNA by multiplex PCR. Extracted genomic DNA from each cell subset was distributed evenly across all wells of several immunoSEQ 96-well plates, and each plate was treated as a replicate. For sorted subsets, around 200 ng genomic DNA, equal to 30,000 to 35,000 T cell genomes, was loaded into each replicate PCR. The purified libraries were quantified using a Qubit 3.0 fluorometer, sized with a Bioanalyzer 2100, and then quantified again using the KAPA Library Quantification kit. Every immunoSEQ 96-well plate was sequenced on a separate single-read 150-cycle Illumina NextSeq 550 flow cell. The paper's data handling went like this. Because the immunoSEQ output held only junctional sequences and lacked quality scores, the filtering could not match the filtering applied to full-length reads. To assign V/J genes and CDR3, sequences were annotated using PyIR, a Python wrapper for IgBLAST v1.9, with IMGT germline references. Reads were filtered out if the reads had weak V/J assignments (E-value above 1e-6), no CDR3, stop codons, out-of-frame junctions, or ambiguous translated residues. V3J clonotypes were defined by identical inferred V gene, J gene, and CDR3 amino acid sequence. Percentage overlap between repertoires was computed as shared unique clonotypes divided by the size of the smaller repertoire. Three approaches were used to assess repertoire richness: RTK rarefaction, the Chao1 estimator, and Recon v2.1 estimates of unobserved clonotypes. For all TCRbeta clonotypes obtained by the gDNA method from a few donors, generation probabilities were computed with OLGA. TCRdb holds this immuneACCESS table with in-frame rearrangements only. Some clones are missing; in checked studies, unresolved V genes explain under half, and the rest has no known cause. V, J and clone size are those of that table, while D and trimming were read from the DNA. Present in this sample are some 1.5 million clones, 95% to 99% of which were seen just once. The ten biggest clones cover about 0.45% of the sample.

What the research found in general, with its limitations: Naive subsets generally had larger estimated clonotype richness than memory subsets. Pairwise subsampling indicated that sequencing depth was expected to affect the degree of clonotype sharing among donors. Clonotypes shared by all four sorted-subset donors showed higher generation probabilities than non-shared clonotypes. Sampling was restricted to blood, and TCR repertoires in tissue are likely to differ from TCR repertoires in blood. When a few donors were compared, the shared fraction of clonotypes was about 5.5% for naive CD4, 3% to 4% for naive CD8, 2% to 2.5% for memory CD4, and under 0.5% for memory CD8. Incomplete sequencing was indicated by rarefaction of sorted-subset datasets, despite the large sequencing depth. Because the study included only a small number of donors, the genetic and exposure-history diversity represented was limited.

Healthy HIV-negative adults with no recently reported acute infections or vaccinations were included as donors. All donors were Caucasian adults living in Nashville, Tennessee, USA. CD4+ T cells were enriched through magnetic negative selection, after which naive cells were positively selected on CD45RA and the remaining negative fraction served as the memory subset. After blood collection by leukapheresis, PBMCs were isolated using Ficoll-Histopaque density gradient centrifugation and then cryopreserved in the vapor phase of liquid nitrogen. Analytical flow cytometry was used to check the purity and quantity of every magnetically sorted T cell population. Genomic DNA was isolated from every sorted fraction and measured by UV absorbance on a Nanodrop 2000c. As to this clone: This clone's antigen is unknown. No base quality information exists; no much larger clone differs at one position.

Trimming at the junction amounts to 5 bases on V and 5 bases on J, and the germline ends lie 10 bases apart. Based on the germline V gene, the CDR1 and CDR2 sequences are SGHVS and FNYEAQ. The CDR3 goes from the cysteine to the phenylalanine over 13 residues. Only the CDR3 DNA stays, 39 bases, in frame from base 1. The clonotype originates from a man aged 25-45 years in good health. The chain uses TRBV7-6 and TRBJ1-5, with the D gene not clear enough to name. The sequenced sample was naive CD4+ T cells sorted from blood. This sample's cell subset or site label indicates: CD45RA+ positively selected. This receptor carries the CDR3 CASSRGRDQPQHF. The DNA reads TGTGCCAGCAGCCGCGGTAGGGATCAGCCCCAGCATTTT.